This TCR beta chain was observed in a study of blood T cell repertoires in COVID-19. Enrolled during active infection, Seattle patients were then followed longitudinally. Germline V gene data show CDR1 as SNHLY and CDR2 as FYNNEI. The CDR3 extends over 17 amino acids. V gave up 1 base and J gave up 0 bases; unmatched junction bases: 5. Per the original methods: Estimates of nucleated cell counts were drawn from the amplification of reference gene primers. Using immunoSEQ multiplex PCR, the repertoire was profiled, and TCRdb retains in-frame clones only, with some absent. Clonal size and the V and J genes are those of that table, whereas D and trimming came from the DNA. The sample records roughly 68,000 clones, around nine tenths being singletons.

The V and J genes are TRBV2 and TRBJ2-3, with 9 bases matching TRBD2. This receptor was identified in a man aged 40-49 years with COVID-19, enrolled during active disease. Sequencing used peripheral blood. Here the CDR3 reads CASSEGPTSGSTDTQYF. The CDR3, as DNA: TGTGCCAGCAGTGAAGGACCGACTAGCGGTAGCACAGATACGCAGTATTTT. The variable domain in full, completed from reference TRBV2 and TRBJ2-3, reads EPEVTQTPSHQVTQMGQEVILRCVPISNHLYFYWYRQILGQKVEFLVSFYNNEISEKSEIFDDQFSVERPDGSNFTLKIRSTKLEDSAMYFCASSEGPTSGSTDTQYFGPGTRLTVL.